The TCR beta chain described here comes from a study of cytomegalovirus exposure and HLA in healthy donors. Study findings and constraints: Highly shared sequence variants in one cluster were likely a sequencing artifact. Rarity marked most TCR sequences, yet some public TCRs occurred in many donors. Solely CMV serostatus was available to characterize immune exposure.

Comments on this clone: The target antigen is unknown.

CDR1 and CDR2 (germline): MNHNY, SVGAGI (reference sequence). J gave up 3 bases and V 4 bases, and 7 bases lay outside the gene matches. The CDR3 runs 15 residues. PCR primers comprised 60 Vbeta and 13 Jbeta primers. The repertoire was sequenced with immunoSEQ multiplex PCR; TCRdb's copy has only in-frame clones and lacks some. The sample yields roughly 180,000 clones, around 80% seen once. The TCR was taken from a woman aged 30 to 39 in good health and CMV-seropositive. V usage is TRBV6-6 and J usage is TRBJ1-1, with 8 bases lining up with TRBD1. Source material: PBMCs. The CDR3 region has the DNA TGTGCCAGCAGTTCGACAGGGGAAATAGACACTGAAGCTTTCTTT. It specifies CASSSTGEIDTEAFF.